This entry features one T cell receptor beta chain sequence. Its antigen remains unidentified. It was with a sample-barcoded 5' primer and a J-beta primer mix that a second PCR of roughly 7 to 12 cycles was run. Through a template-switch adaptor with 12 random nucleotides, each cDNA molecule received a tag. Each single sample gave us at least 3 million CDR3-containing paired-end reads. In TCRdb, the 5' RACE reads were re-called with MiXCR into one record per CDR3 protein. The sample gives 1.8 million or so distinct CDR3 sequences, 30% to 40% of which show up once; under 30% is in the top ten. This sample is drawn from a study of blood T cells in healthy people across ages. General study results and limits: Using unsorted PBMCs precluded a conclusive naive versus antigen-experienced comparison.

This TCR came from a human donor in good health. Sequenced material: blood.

The CDR3 DNA follows: TGTGCCAGCAGCTTAGTTCGAGGTATAGTGGGAGCTTTCTTT. Translation: CASSLVRGIVGAFF. This rearrangement joins TRBV7-2 to TRBJ1-1; D remains unclear. The germline V and J ends were trimmed by 1 base and 10 bases, with 16 bases remaining between them. From germline, CDR1 is SGHTA and CDR2 FQGNSA. The CDR3 is 14 amino acids.